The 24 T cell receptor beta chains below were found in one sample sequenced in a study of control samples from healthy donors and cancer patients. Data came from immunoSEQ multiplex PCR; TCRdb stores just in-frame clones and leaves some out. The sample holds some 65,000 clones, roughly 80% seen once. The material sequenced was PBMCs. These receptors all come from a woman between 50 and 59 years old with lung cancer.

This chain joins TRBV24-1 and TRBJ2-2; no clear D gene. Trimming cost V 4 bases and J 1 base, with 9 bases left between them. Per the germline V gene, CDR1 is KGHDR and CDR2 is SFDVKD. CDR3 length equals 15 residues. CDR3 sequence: CATSEPGLNTGELFF. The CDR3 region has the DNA TGTGCCACCAGTGAACCGGGTCTGAACACCGGGGAGCTGTTTTTT.

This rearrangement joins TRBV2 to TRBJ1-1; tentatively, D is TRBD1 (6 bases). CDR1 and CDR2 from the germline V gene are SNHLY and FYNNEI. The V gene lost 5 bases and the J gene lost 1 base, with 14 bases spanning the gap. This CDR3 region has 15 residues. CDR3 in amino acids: CASSLRGAGNTEAFF. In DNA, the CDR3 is TGTGCCAGCAGTCTGCGGGGGGCAGGGAACACTGAAGCTTTCTTT.

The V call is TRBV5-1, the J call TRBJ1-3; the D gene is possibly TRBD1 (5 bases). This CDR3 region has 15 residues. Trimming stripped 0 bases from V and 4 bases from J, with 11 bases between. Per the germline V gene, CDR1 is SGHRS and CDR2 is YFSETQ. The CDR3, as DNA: TGCGCCAGCAGCTTGGCCGGGGGTTCAGGAAACACCATATATTTT. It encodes CASSLAGGSGNTIYF.

In nucleotides, the CDR3 is TGTGCCAGCAGGCAGGGACAGGTCTATGGCTACACCTTC. Its translation: CASRQGQVYGYTF. The genes are TRBV2 and TRBJ1-2; 8 bases agree with TRBD1. The CDR3 runs to 13 residues. Germline CDR1 and CDR2: SNHLY and FYNNEI. Germline trimming cut 6 bases from V and 4 bases from J; bases unmatched to any gene: 4.

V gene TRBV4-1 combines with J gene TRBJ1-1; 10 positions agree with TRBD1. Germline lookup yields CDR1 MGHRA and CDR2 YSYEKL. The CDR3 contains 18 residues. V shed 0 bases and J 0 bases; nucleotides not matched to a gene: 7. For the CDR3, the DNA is TGCGCCAGCAGCCAAGAAGAGGGGACAGGGGTTCTGAACACTGAAGCTTTCTTT. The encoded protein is CASSQEEGTGVLNTEAFF.

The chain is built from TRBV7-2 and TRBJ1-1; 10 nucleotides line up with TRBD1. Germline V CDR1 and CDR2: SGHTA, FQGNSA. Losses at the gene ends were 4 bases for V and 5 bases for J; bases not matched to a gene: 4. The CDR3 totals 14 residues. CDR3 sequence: CASSWGQGRTEAFF. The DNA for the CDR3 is TGTGCCAGCAGCTGGGGACAGGGGAGGACTGAAGCTTTCTTT.

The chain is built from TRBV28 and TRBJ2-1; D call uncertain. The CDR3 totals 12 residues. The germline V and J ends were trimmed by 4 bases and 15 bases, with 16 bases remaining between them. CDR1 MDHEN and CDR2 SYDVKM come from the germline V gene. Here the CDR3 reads CASSSLQENPFF. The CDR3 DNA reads TGTGCCAGCAGTTCCCTTCAAGAAAACCCGTTCTTC.

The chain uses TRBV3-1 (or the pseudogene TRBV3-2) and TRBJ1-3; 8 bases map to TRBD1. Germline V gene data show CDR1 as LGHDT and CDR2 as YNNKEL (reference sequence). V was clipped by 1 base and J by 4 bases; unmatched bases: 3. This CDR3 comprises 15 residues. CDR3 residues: CASSQGQGIGNTIYF. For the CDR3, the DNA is TGTGCCAGCAGCCAAGGACAGGGGATAGGAAACACCATATATTTT.

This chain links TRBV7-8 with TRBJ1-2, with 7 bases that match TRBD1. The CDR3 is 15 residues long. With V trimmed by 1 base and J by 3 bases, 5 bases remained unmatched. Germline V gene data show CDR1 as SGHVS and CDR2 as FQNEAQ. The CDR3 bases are TGTGCCAGCAGCTTAGGGTCAGGGGGACACTATGGCTACACCTTC. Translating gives CASSLGSGGHYGYTF. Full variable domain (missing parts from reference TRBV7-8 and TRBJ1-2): GAGVSQSPRYKVAKRGQDVALRCDPISGHVSLFWYQQALGQGPEFLTYFQNEAQLDKSGLPSDRFFAERPEGSVSTLKIQRTQQEDSAVYLCASSLGSGGHYGYTFGSGTRLTVV.

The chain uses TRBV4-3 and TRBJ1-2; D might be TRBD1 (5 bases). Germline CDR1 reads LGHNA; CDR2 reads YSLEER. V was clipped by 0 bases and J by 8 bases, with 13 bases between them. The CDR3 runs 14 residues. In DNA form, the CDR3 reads TGCGCCAGCAGCCAAGAAAGGGGCGGGCGAGGCTACACCTTC. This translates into CASSQERGGRGYTF.

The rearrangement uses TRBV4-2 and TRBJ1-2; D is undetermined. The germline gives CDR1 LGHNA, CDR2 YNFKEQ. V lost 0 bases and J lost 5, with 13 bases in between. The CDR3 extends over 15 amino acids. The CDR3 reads CASSQDLASNYGYTF. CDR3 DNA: TGTGCCAGCAGCCAAGATCTTGCCAGCAATTATGGCTACACCTTC.

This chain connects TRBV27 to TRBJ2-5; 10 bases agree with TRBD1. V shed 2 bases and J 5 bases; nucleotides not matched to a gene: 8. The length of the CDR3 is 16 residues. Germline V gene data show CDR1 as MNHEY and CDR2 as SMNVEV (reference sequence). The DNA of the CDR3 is TGTGCCAGCAGTTTAAAGGGACAGGGGACGTGGGAGACCCAGTACTTC. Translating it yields CASSLKGQGTWETQYF.

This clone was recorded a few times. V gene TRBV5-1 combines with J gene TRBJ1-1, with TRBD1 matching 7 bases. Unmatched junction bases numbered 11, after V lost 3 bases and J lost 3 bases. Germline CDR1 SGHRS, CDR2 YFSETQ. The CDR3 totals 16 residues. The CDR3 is CASSSRDSSADTEAFF. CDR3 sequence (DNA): TGCGCCAGCAGCTCGCGGGACAGTTCGGCGGACACTGAAGCTTTCTTT.

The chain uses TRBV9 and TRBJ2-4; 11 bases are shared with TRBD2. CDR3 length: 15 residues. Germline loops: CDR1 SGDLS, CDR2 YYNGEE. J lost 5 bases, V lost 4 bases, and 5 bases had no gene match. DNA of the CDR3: TGTGCCAGCAGCAGAGAGGGACTAGCGGAAAACATTCAGTACTTC. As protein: CASSREGLAENIQYF.

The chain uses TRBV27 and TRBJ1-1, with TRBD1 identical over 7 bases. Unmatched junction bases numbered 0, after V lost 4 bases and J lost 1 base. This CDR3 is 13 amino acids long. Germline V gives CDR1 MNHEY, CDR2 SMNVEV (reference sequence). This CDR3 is CASSSGGNTEAFF. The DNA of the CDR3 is TGTGCCAGCAGTTCAGGGGGGAACACTGAAGCTTTCTTT.

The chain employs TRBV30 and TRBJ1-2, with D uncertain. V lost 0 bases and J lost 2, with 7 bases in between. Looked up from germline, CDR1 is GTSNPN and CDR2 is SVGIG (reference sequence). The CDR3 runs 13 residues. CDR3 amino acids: CAWSVLENYGYTF. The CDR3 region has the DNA TGTGCCTGGAGTGTTCTGGAAAACTATGGCTACACCTTC.

CDR3 residues: CASSPQVGGSTDTQYF. In DNA, the CDR3 is TGTGCCAGCAGCCCTCAAGTGGGGGGTAGCACAGATACGCAGTATTTT. J is TRBJ2-3 and V is TRBV9, with a tentative D call TRBD2 (6 bases). V lost 4 bases and J 0 bases, leaving 15 bases between the germline ends. Per germline, CDR1 SGDLS and CDR2 YYNGEE. The CDR3 is 16 residues long.

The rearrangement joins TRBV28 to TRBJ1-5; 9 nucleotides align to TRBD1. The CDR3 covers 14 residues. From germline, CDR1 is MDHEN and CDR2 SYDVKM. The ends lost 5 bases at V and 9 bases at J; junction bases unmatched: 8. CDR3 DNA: TGTGCCAGCAGTGACCGACAGGGGGTATGGCCCCAGCATTTT. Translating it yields CASSDRQGVWPQHF. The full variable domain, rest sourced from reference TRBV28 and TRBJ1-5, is DVKVTQSSRYLVKRTGEKVFLECVQDMDHENMFWYRQDPGLGLRLIYFSYDVKMKEKGDIPEGYSVSREKKERFSLILESASTNQTSMYLCASSDRQGVWPQHFGDGTRLSIL.

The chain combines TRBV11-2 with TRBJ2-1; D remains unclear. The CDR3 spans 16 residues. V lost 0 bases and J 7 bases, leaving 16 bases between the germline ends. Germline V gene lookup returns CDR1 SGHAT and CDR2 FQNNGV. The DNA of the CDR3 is TGTGCCAGCAGCTTAGAGTCAAGGTGGGCTACGAATGAGCAGTTCTTC. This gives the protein CASSLESRWATNEQFF.

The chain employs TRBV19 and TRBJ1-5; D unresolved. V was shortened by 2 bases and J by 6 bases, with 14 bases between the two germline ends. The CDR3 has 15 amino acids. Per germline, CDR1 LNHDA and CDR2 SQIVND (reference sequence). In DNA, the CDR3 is TGTGCCAGTAGTATAAGCCCTATTAGTGGTCAGCCCCAGCATTTT. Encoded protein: CASSISPISGQPQHF.

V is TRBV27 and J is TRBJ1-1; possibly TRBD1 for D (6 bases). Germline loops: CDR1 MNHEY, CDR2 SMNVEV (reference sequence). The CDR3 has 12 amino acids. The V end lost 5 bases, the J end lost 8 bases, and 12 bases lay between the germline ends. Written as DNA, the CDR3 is TGTGCCAGCAGTGCTCAGGGGCAAGAAGCTTTCTTT. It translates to CASSAQGQEAFF.

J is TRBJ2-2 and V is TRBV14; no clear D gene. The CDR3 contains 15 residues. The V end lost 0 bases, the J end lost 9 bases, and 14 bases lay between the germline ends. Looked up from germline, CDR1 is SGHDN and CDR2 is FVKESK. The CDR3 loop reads CASSQEGSHARELFF. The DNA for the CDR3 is TGTGCCAGCAGCCAAGAGGGTAGCCACGCCAGGGAGCTGTTTTTT.

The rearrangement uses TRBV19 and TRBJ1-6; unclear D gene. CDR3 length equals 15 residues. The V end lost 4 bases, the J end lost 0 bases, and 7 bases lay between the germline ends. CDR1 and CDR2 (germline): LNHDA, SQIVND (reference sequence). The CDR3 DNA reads TGTGCCAGTAGTACCCAGAGCTCCTATAATTCACCCCTCCACTTT. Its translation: CASSTQSSYNSPLHF.

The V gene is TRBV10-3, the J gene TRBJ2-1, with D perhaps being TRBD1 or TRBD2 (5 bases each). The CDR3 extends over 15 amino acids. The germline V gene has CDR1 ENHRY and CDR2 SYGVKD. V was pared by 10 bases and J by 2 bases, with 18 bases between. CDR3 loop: CATCPGTKAYNEQFF. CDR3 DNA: TGTGCCACCTGCCCCGGGACCAAAGCCTACAATGAGCAGTTCTTC.